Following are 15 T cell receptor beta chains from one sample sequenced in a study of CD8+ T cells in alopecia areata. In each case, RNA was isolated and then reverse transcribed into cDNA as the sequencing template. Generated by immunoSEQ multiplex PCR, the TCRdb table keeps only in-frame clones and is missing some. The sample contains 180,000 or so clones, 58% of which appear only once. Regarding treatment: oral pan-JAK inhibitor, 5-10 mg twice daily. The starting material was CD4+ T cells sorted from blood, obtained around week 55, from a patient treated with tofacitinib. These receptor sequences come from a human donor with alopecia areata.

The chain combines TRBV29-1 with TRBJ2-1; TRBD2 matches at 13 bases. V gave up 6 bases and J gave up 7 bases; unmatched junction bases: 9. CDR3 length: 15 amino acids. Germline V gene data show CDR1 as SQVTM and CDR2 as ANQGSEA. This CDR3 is CSVLSRLAGGNEQFF. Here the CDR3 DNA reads TGCAGCGTCCTATCTCGACTAGCGGGGGGTAATGAGCAGTTCTTC.

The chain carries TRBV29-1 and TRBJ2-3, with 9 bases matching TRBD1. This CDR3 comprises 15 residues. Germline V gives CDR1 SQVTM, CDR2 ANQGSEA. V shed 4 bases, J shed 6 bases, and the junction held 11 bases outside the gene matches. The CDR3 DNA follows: TGCAGCGTTGGCTCTTGGGACAGGGAATGGGATACGCAGTATTTT. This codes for CSVGSWDREWDTQYF.

The CDR3 reads CASSFRDGRYEQYF. DNA for the CDR3: TGTGCCAGCAGCTTCCGGGACGGACGTTACGAGCAGTACTTC. The chain joins TRBV5-4 to TRBJ2-7; D possibly matches TRBD1 or TRBD2 (5 bases each). Germline V CDR1 and CDR2: SGHNT, YYREEE (reference sequence). V lost 2 bases and J lost 4, with 13 bases in between. This CDR3 has 14 residues.

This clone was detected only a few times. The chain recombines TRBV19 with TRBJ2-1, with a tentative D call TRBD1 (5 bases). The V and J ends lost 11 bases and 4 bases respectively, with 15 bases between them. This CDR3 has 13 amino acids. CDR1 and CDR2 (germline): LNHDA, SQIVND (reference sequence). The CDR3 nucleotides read TGTGCCTCTGGACAATCCGTATACAATGAGCAGTTCTTC. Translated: CASGQSVYNEQFF.

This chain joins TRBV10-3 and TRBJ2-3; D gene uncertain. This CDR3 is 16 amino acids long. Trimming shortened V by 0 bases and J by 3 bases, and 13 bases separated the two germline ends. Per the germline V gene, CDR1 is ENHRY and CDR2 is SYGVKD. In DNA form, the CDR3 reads TGTGCCATCAGTGAGTCGAGTCCCACCCCTACAGATACGCAGTATTTT. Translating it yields CAISESSPTPTDTQYF.

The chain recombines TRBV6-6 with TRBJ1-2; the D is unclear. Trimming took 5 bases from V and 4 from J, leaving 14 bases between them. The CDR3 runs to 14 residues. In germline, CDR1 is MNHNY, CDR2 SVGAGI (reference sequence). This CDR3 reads CASSPERRGYGYTF. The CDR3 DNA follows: TGTGCCAGCAGTCCCGAAAGACGGGGCTATGGCTACACCTTC.

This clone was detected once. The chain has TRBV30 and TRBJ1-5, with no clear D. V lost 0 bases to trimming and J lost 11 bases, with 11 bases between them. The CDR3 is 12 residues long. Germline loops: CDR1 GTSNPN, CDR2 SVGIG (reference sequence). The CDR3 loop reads CAWSVGSIAQHF. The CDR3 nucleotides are TGTGCCTGGAGTGTAGGGAGTATCGCCCAGCATTTT.

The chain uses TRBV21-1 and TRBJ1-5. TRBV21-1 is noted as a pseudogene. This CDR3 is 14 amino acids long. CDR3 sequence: CAKPGRFSNQPQHF. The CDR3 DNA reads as TGTGCCAAACCAGGGAGGTTTAGCAATCAGCCCCAGCATTTT.

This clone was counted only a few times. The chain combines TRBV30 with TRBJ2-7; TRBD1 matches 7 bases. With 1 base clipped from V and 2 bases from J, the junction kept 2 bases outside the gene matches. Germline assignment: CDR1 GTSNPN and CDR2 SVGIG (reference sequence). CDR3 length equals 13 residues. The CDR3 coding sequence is TGTGCCTGGAGTGGGCAGGGGGCCTACGAGCAGTACTTC. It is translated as CAWSGQGAYEQYF.

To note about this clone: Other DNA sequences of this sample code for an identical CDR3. CDR3 DNA: TGTGCCAGCAGCCCATTAGAGACCCAGTACTTC. Its translation is CASSPLETQYF. The chain joins TRBV2 to TRBJ2-5; D is undetermined. Trimming pared 6 bases from V and 4 bases from J, leaving 6 bases between. This CDR3 has 11 amino acids. Germline V gene data show CDR1 as SNHLY and CDR2 as FYNNEI.

This CDR3 reads CASSLLPGYTF. Here the CDR3 DNA reads TGTGCCAGCAGCTTACTTCCGGGCTACACCTTC. This chain uses TRBV7-9 with TRBJ1-2; D call uncertain. V lost 2 bases to trimming and J lost 8 bases, with 6 bases between them. CDR1 and CDR2 (germline): SEHNR, FQNEAQ (reference sequence). The CDR3 has 11 residues. The variable domain in full, with the rest retrieved from reference TRBV7-9 and TRBJ1-2, is DTGVSQNPRHKITKRGQNVTFRCDPISEHNRLYWYRQTLGQGPEFLTYFQNEAQLEKSRLLSDRFSAERPKGSFSTLEIQRTEQGDSAMYLCASSLLPGYTFGSGTRLTVV.

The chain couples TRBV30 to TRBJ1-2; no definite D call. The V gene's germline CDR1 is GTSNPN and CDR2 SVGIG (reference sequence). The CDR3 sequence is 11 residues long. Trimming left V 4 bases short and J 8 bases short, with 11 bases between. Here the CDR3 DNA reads TGTGCCTGGACAGATCTAGGAGGCTACACCTTC. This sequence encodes CAWTDLGGYTF.

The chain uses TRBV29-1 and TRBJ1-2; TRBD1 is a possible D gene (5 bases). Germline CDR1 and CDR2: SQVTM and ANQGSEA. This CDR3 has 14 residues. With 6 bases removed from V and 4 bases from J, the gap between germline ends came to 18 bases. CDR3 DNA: TGCAGCGTCGGACCACTCAGGGCCGCCTATGGCTACACCTTC. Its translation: CSVGPLRAAYGYTF. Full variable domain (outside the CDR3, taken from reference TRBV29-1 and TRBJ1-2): SAVISQKPSRDICQRGTSLTIQCQVDSQVTMMFWYRQQPGQSLTLIATANQGSEATYESGFVIDKFPISRPNLTFSTLTVSNMSPEDSSIYLCSVGPLRAAYGYTFGSGTRLTVV.

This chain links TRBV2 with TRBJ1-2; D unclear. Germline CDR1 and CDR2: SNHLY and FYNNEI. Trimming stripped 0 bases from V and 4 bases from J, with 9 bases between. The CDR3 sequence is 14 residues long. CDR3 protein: CASSEALLGYGYTF. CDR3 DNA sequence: TGTGCCAGCAGTGAAGCGCTTTTAGGCTATGGCTACACCTTC.

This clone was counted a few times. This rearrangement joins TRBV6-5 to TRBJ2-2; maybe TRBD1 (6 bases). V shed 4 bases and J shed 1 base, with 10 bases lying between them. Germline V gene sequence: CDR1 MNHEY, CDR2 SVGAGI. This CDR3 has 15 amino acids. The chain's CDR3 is CASSWTDLNTGELFF. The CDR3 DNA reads TGTGCCAGCAGTTGGACAGACTTGAACACCGGGGAGCTGTTTTTT.